This passage covers 15 T cell receptor beta chains from one sample sequenced in a study of radiotherapy plus CTLA-4 blockade in lung cancer (dated by TCRdb to 2016 to 2019). The receptor library was made with the immunoSEQ multiplex PCR assay. The table comes from immuneACCESS by way of TCRdb, which keeps in-frame sequences with V and J called. Part of the clones is missing from these tables; in studies checked, under half for an unresolved V gene and the rest for unknown reasons. The sample table records some 49,000 clones; roughly 84% of these occur just once. Clones ranked in the top ten supply about a quarter of the sample. The source was peripheral blood, collected from a patient treated with radiotherapy plus ipilimumab. The receptors originated from a human donor with non-small cell lung cancer whose response to radiotherapy plus ipilimumab could not be evaluated.

The chain joins TRBV10-3 to TRBJ1-1, with no clear D. The ends were cut back, 10 bases at V and 3 bases at J, with 6 bases in the middle. The CDR3 length is 10 residues. Looked up from germline, CDR1 is ENHRY and CDR2 is SYGVKD. The DNA of the CDR3 is TGTGCCACGAGGGACACTGAAGCTTTCTTT. This encodes CATRDTEAFF.

This clone was seen a single time. The rearrangement uses TRBV5-1 and TRBJ1-1, with TRBD1 as a possible D gene (5 bases). V was cut by 4 bases and J by 2 bases, with 12 bases left in between. Germline CDR1 SGHRS, CDR2 YFSETQ. The CDR3 spans 14 residues. The CDR3 is CASSPRQHNTEAFF. The CDR3 nucleotides read TGCGCCAGCAGCCCACGACAGCATAACACTGAAGCTTTCTTT.

The gene calls are TRBV5-1 and TRBJ2-5; tentatively, D is TRBD2 (6 bases). The closer fit of TRBJ2-7 to the DNA end suggests the J call may be wrong. This CDR3 is 12 amino acids long. Germline V gives CDR1 SGHRS, CDR2 YFSETQ. Here the CDR3 DNA reads TGCGCCAGCAGCCGGGACTTCAACGAGCAGTACTTC. As protein: CASSRDFNEQYF.

The V call is TRBV7-9, the J call TRBJ2-3; weak D call: TRBD2 (5 bases). The CDR3 length is 14 residues. Trimming pared 1 base from V and 6 bases from J, leaving 11 bases between. Germline V CDR1 and CDR2: SEHNR, FQNEAQ (reference sequence). DNA of the CDR3: TGTGCCAGCAGCTTAGTAGCGCGGACCGATACGCAGTATTTT. It encodes CASSLVARTDTQYF.

The chain combines TRBV10-2 with TRBJ2-1; 13 bases fit TRBD2. This CDR3 region has 15 residues. Germline V gene data show CDR1 as WSHSY and CDR2 as SAAADI. After removal of 6 bases from V and 7 bases from J, the junction contained 6 bases not matched to a gene. Here the CDR3 DNA reads TGCGCCAGCAGCCTGACTAGCGGGAGGAAAAATGAGCAGTTCTTC. Translated, it gives CASSLTSGRKNEQFF.

The DNA of the CDR3 is TGTGCCTGGAGCACCGGGACAGGGGATGAAAAACTGTTTTTT. It specifies CAWSTGTGDEKLFF. This rearrangement joins TRBV30 to TRBJ1-4; 10 bases match TRBD1. The ends lost 3 bases at V and 6 bases at J; junction bases unmatched: 4. The CDR3 covers 14 residues. Per the germline V gene, CDR1 is GTSNPN and CDR2 is SVGIG (reference sequence).

The chain combines TRBV29-1 with TRBJ2-1; D not certain. CDR3 length equals 14 residues. V was trimmed by 6 bases and J by 0 bases, leaving 12 bases between them. The V gene's germline CDR1 is SQVTM and CDR2 ANQGSEA. DNA of the CDR3: TGCAGCGTCCGTTTGGGCCACTCCTACAATGAGCAGTTCTTC. This gives the protein CSVRLGHSYNEQFF.

This sequence joins TRBV29-1 and TRBJ2-1; TRBD1 is a possible D gene (8 bases). The CDR3 spans 15 residues. CDR1 and CDR2 (germline): SQVTM, ANQGSEA. With 6 bases removed from V and 6 bases from J, the gap between germline ends came to 21 bases. The CDR3: CSVAHRGGVVNEQFF. For the CDR3, the DNA is TGCAGCGTAGCCCACAGGGGGGGGGTGGTCAATGAGCAGTTCTTC.

The chain is built from TRBV28 and TRBJ1-5, with D perhaps matching TRBD1 (5 bases). With 3 bases removed from V and 2 bases from J, the gap between germline ends came to 14 bases. This CDR3 spans 16 amino acids. CDR1 is MDHEN, CDR2 SYDVKM, per germline. CDR3 DNA: TGTGCCAGCAGTTTGGGCGGGGGGGATGGCAATCAGCCCCAGCATTTT. Translated: CASSLGGGDGNQPQHF.

J is TRBJ2-3 and V is TRBV7-3; D uncertain. CDR1 SGHTA and CDR2 FQGTGA come from the germline V gene. The CDR3 is 12 residues long. The V end was cut by 5 bases, the J end by 2 bases, with 5 bases between. The DNA for the CDR3 is TGTGCCAGCAGCCCTAACACAGATACGCAGTATTTT. Protein sequence: CASSPNTDTQYF.

This clone showed up just a few times. CDR3 sequence (DNA): TGTGCCAGCAGCTTCCCCGGACAGGGCGCAGATACGCAGTATTTT. Protein sequence: CASSFPGQGADTQYF. The chain links TRBV7-6 to TRBJ2-3; 8 bases agree with TRBD1. The CDR3 consists of 15 residues. V shed 3 bases and J 4 bases; nucleotides not matched to a gene: 6. Germline V lookup: CDR1 SGHVS, CDR2 FNYEAQ.

About this clone: The sample contains more than one DNA sequence encoding this CDR3. J is TRBJ1-2 and V is TRBV15; D gene unclear. Germline CDR1 is LNHNV and CDR2 is YYDKDF (reference sequence). Trimming shortened V by 5 bases and J by 1 base, and 8 bases separated the two germline ends. The CDR3 contains 13 residues. This CDR3 reads CATSGTGNYGYTF. CDR3 coding DNA: TGTGCCACCAGCGGCACGGGTAACTATGGCTACACCTTC.

The chain couples TRBV27 to TRBJ1-1, with 7 bases matching TRBD1. The CDR3 is made up of 14 amino acids. The V segment lost 4 bases and the J segment 3 bases; nucleotides outside the gene matches: 5. The germline V gene encodes CDR1 MNHEY and CDR2 SMNVEV (reference sequence). The CDR3 nucleotides are TGTGCCAGCAGTTCACAGGGGTGGGACACTGAAGCTTTCTTT. Translation: CASSSQGWDTEAFF.

The rearrangement links TRBV10-3 to TRBJ1-5; D unclear. Looked up from germline, CDR1 is ENHRY and CDR2 is SYGVKD. This CDR3 has 15 residues. The V end lost 0 bases, the J end lost 6 bases, and 12 bases lay between the germline ends. This CDR3 reads CAISESPGAVQPQHF. CDR3 in DNA: TGTGCCATCAGTGAGTCTCCAGGAGCGGTTCAGCCCCAGCATTTT.

The chain uses TRBV4-2 and TRBJ2-1, with D perhaps TRBD2 (5 bases). The CDR3 consists of 14 residues. The V gene lost 1 base and the J gene lost 6 bases, with 10 bases spanning the gap. Germline lookup yields CDR1 LGHNA and CDR2 YNFKEQ. The CDR3 coding sequence is TGTGCCAGCAGCCAAGCGGGATCGGTCAATGAGCAGTTCTTC. This translates into CASSQAGSVNEQFF.